This T cell receptor beta chain comes out of a study of early T cells in non-severe SARS-CoV-2 infection. On the study more broadly: Unsorted whole blood bulk RNA was sequenced, with unpaired chains.

Individually, cDNA molecules had unique molecular identifiers attached to them. TCRdb redid the calling of the 5' RACE reads with MiXCR, one entry per CDR3 protein. This sample has 90,000 to 120,000 distinct CDR3 sequences; over 8.5% occur once, and the top ten carry around 8%. The germline gives CDR1 SGHTA, CDR2 FQGNSA. J lost 6 bases, V lost 1 base, and 3 bases had no gene match. The CDR3 has 15 residues. Findings and caveats of the study: There was a bias toward anti-spike CD8 responses in VDJdb matching, which missed private and CD4 specificities.

This clonotype has ten or more counts. Its antigen is not known. The sequencing sample was made of whole blood. The chain carries TRBV7-2 and TRBJ2-2, with 9 bases lining up with TRBD2. The TCR was taken from an adult who was a healthcare worker with PCR-confirmed SARS-CoV-2 infection or an uninfected control (not recorded which). The CDR3 reads CASSLEGTSSGELFF. CDR3 coding DNA: TGTGCCAGCAGCTTAGAGGGGACTAGCTCCGGGGAGCTGTTTTTT.